Each of the 25 T cell receptor beta chains below was sequenced from the same sample in a study of blood T cells in healthy people across ages. Alongside a J-beta primer mix, a sample-barcoded 5' primer served in a second PCR lasting roughly 6 to 11 cycles. MiXCR was run by TCRdb on the 5' RACE reads, yielding one entry per CDR3 protein. The sample shows about a million distinct CDR3 sequences, 40% to 60% of them seen only once. Sequenced: blood. Receptor source: a man aged 25-45 years in good health.

This clonotype was counted once. CDR3 nucleotides: TGTGCCAGCAGCTTGGGCAGGGTCCCCTACGAGCAGTACTTC. Encoded protein: CASSLGRVPYEQYF. The V call is TRBV7-9, the J call TRBJ2-7; the D gene is possibly TRBD1 (5 bases). CDR1 SEHNR and CDR2 FQNEAQ come from the germline V gene (reference sequence). Deletions cut 3 bases from V and 2 bases from J, with 11 bases between. The CDR3 runs 14 residues.

The chain is built from TRBV7-9 and TRBJ1-1; D possibly corresponds to TRBD1 (6 bases). The germline V and J ends were trimmed by 5 bases and 3 bases, with 13 bases remaining between them. The CDR3 runs 14 residues. The V gene's germline CDR1 is SEHNR and CDR2 FQNEAQ (reference sequence). Here the CDR3 reads CASSILQGDTEAFF. CDR3 coding DNA: TGTGCCAGCAGCATTTTACAGGGTGACACTGAAGCTTTCTTT.

This clonotype has only a few counts. The chain uses TRBV4-1 and TRBJ2-1; no clear D gene. With 1 base removed from V and 9 bases from J, the gap between germline ends came to 13 bases. The CDR3 loop spans 14 amino acids. The germline gives CDR1 MGHRA, CDR2 YSYEKL. The CDR3 loop reads CASSQALGWGEQFF. In nucleotides, the CDR3 is TGCGCCAGCAGCCAAGCATTAGGGTGGGGTGAGCAGTTCTTC.

This clonotype was seen a handful of times. This chain links TRBV7-9 with TRBJ1-1; D perhaps matches TRBD1 (5 bases). CDR1 is SEHNR, CDR2 FQNEAQ, per germline (reference sequence). Trimming shortened V by 9 bases and J by 3 bases, and 20 bases separated the two germline ends. The CDR3 loop spans 15 amino acids. CDR3 protein: CASSRDGAFDTEAFF. The CDR3 coding sequence is TGTGCCAGTAGCCGGGACGGAGCTTTCGACACTGAAGCTTTCTTT.

This rearrangement joins TRBV5-6 to TRBJ2-1; 11 nucleotides align to TRBD2. CDR1 and CDR2 from the germline V gene are SGHDT and YYEEEE. The length of the CDR3 is 15 residues. The V and J ends lost 2 bases and 8 bases, in that order; junction bases with no gene match: 6. CDR3 region: CASSLTGTSGYEQFF. The CDR3 DNA reads TGTGCCAGCAGCTTAACCGGGACTAGCGGTTATGAGCAGTTCTTC.

V gene TRBV25-1 combines with J gene TRBJ2-1; D is undetermined. This CDR3 contains 13 residues. Trimming took 4 bases from V and 7 from J, leaving 11 bases between them. Germline CDR1 is MGHDK and CDR2 is SYGVNS. In DNA form, the CDR3 reads TGTGCCAGCAGTGCTTCCTCGGTGAATGAGCAGTTCTTC. Its translation: CASSASSVNEQFF. The full variable domain, its missing parts supplied by reference TRBV25-1 and TRBJ2-1, is EADIYQTPRYLVIGTGKKITLECSQTMGHDKMYWYQQDPGMELHLIHYSYGVNSTEKGDLSSESTVSRIRTEHFPLTLESARPSHTSQYLCASSASSVNEQFFGPGTRLTVL.

J is TRBJ2-1 and V is TRBV11-2, with a weak D call TRBD2 (6 bases). This CDR3 has 14 residues. With 4 bases removed from V and 15 bases from J, the gap between germline ends came to 22 bases. Germline V gives CDR1 SGHAT, CDR2 FQNNGV. In nucleotides, the CDR3 is TGTGCCAGCAGCTCAGCACGATTAGCGGAAGTAGCGTTCTTC. This translates into CASSSARLAEVAFF. The whole variable domain, remainder taken from reference TRBV11-2 and TRBJ2-1, is EAGVAQSPRYKIIEKRQSVAFWCNPISGHATLYWYQQILGQGPKLLIQFQNNGVVDDSQLPKDRFSAERLKGVDSTLKIQPAKLEDSAVYLCASSSARLAEVAFFGPGTRLTVL.

This clonotype showed up just a few times. The rearrangement uses TRBV6-1 and TRBJ1-2, with 7 bases fitting TRBD1. Trimming cost V 5 bases and J 3 bases; bases outside gene matches: 12. Germline assignment: CDR1 MNHNS and CDR2 SASEGT. This CDR3 comprises 16 residues. The CDR3 nucleotides read TGTGCCAGCAGTCGGACCCACAGGGGCGATTACTATGGCTACACCTTC. Its protein is CASSRTHRGDYYGYTF.

There are a few counts of this clonotype. The V call is TRBV9, the J call TRBJ2-5; TRBD2 is a possible D gene (5 bases). Trimming cost V 0 bases and J 2 bases, with 8 bases left between them. CDR1 and CDR2 (germline): SGDLS, YYNGEE. This CDR3 comprises 14 residues. CDR3 sequence (DNA): TGTGCCAGCAGCGTAGACCGGGGACAAGAGACCCAGTACTTC. This sequence encodes CASSVDRGQETQYF.

With respect to this clonotype: A junction end diverges from the germline sequence, so it may reflect a read error. The chain joins TRBV7-9 to TRBJ2-1; no reliable D call. Germline V CDR1 and CDR2: SEHNR, FQNEAQ (reference sequence). This CDR3 has 13 amino acids. The CDR3 DNA sequence: TGTGCCGGCAGCTTAGGGCTCTTCAATGAGCAGTTCTTC. Residues: CAGSLGLFNEQFF.

The rearrangement joins TRBV4-1 to TRBJ2-7; the D gene is possibly TRBD1 (6 bases). V lost 0 bases to trimming and J lost 6 bases, with 18 bases between them. The V gene's germline CDR1 is MGHRA and CDR2 YSYEKL. This CDR3 is 16 amino acids long. CDR3 DNA: TGCGCCAGCAGCCAAGATTGGTCCAGGGGAGCGCGCGAGCAGTACTTC. Protein: CASSQDWSRGAREQYF.

This chain joins TRBV6-4 and TRBJ2-3; D is ambiguous. The CDR3 is 19 amino acids. With 0 bases removed from V and 0 bases from J, the gap between germline ends came to 19 bases. Germline V gene data show CDR1 as MRHNA and CDR2 as SNTAGT. CDR3 region: CASSDSVPSTFSSTDTQYF. Here the CDR3 DNA reads TGTGCCAGCAGTGACTCGGTGCCCTCTACATTCTCTAGCACAGATACGCAGTATTTT.

This clonotype was recorded a few times. The chain is built from TRBV5-5 and TRBJ2-5, with D hard to call. The J call may be incorrect, as the DNA end agrees better with TRBJ2-7. This CDR3 is 14 amino acids long. Germline V gives CDR1 SGHKS, CDR2 YYEKEE (reference sequence). The CDR3, as DNA: TGTGCCAGCAGCTTGGGATGGGGCTCCTACGAGCAGTACTTC. This sequence encodes CASSLGWGSYEQYF.

The gene calls are TRBV28 and TRBJ1-1; a possible D gene is TRBD1 (5 bases). The length of the CDR3 is 13 residues. With 6 bases removed from V and 4 bases from J, the gap between germline ends came to 12 bases. CDR1 and CDR2 (germline): MDHEN, SYDVKM. The CDR3 is CASRVGLSTEAFF. The CDR3 bases are TGTGCCAGCAGAGTGGGACTTAGCACTGAAGCTTTCTTT.

In the case of this clonotype: This could be a read error, since a much larger clone is one nucleotide away. CDR3 in DNA: TGTGCCAGCAGTGAAGGGACAGCAGGATTTTATGAGCAGTACTTC. It codes for CASSEGTAGFYEQYF. The chain couples TRBV2 to TRBJ2-5; D might be TRBD1 (6 bases). Deletions cut 1 base from V and 11 bases from J, with 20 bases between. This CDR3 spans 15 amino acids. Germline V gene sequence: CDR1 SNHLY, CDR2 FYNNEI.

The chain uses TRBV12-3 or TRBV12-4 and TRBJ2-7; no definite D call. The germline V and J ends were trimmed by 3 bases and 2 bases, with 11 bases remaining between them. This CDR3 spans 14 amino acids. CDR3 loop: CASSFGPNPYEQYF. The CDR3 DNA reads as TGTGCCAGCAGTTTTGGGCCGAACCCCTACGAGCAGTACTTC.

The chain joins TRBV20-1 to TRBJ1-6; D perhaps matches TRBD1 (6 bases). Trimming left V 6 bases short and J 10 bases short, with 25 bases between. CDR3 length: 16 residues. Germline V gene sequence: CDR1 DFQATT, CDR2 SNEGSKA (reference sequence). As DNA, the CDR3 is TGCAGTGCCCCGGTTCGGGGGGCGGTTCTCGGGTCACCCCTCCACTTT. Protein sequence: CSAPVRGAVLGSPLHF.

The table lists this clonotype with a few counts. The chain employs TRBV20-1 and TRBJ2-1, with 7 bases lining up with TRBD2. The CDR3 consists of 16 residues. The germline V gene encodes CDR1 DFQATT and CDR2 SNEGSKA (reference sequence). The ends lost 0 bases at V and 0 bases at J; junction bases unmatched: 5. The CDR3 here is CSARDLGGSSYNEQFF. The CDR3 nucleotides read TGCAGTGCTAGAGATCTGGGCGGGAGCTCCTACAATGAGCAGTTCTTC.

For this clonotype: A junction end diverges from the germline sequence, so it may reflect a read error. V usage is TRBV3-1 and J usage is TRBJ2-3; TRBD2 agrees at 7 bases. This CDR3 spans 19 amino acids. Germline CDR1 is LGHDT and CDR2 is YNNKEL (reference sequence). The CDR3 here is CVSSPPYGTINFGADTQYF. CDR3 in DNA: TGTGTCAGCAGCCCACCTTACGGGACTATAAATTTCGGGGCCGATACGCAGTATTTT.

A single count supports this clonotype. CDR3 loop: CASNPQGGTDTQYF. CDR3 DNA: TGTGCCAGCAACCCCCAGGGCGGCACAGATACGCAGTATTTT. This chain uses TRBV2 with TRBJ2-3; D is perhaps TRBD1 (5 bases). Germline CDR1 and CDR2: SNHLY and FYNNEI. Trimming cost V 7 bases and J 1 base, with 12 bases left between them. CDR3 length equals 14 residues.

J is TRBJ2-7 and V is TRBV7-2, with 7 bases identical to TRBD1. Germline-derived CDR1 and CDR2 are SGHTA and FQGNSA. The CDR3 has 14 amino acids. V was pared by 5 bases and J by 3 bases, with 7 bases of the junction left unmatched. As DNA, the CDR3 is TGTGCCAGCAGCCGGGACAGTTCCGGCTACGAGCAGTACTTC. This encodes CASSRDSSGYEQYF. The complete variable domain, with remaining parts taken from reference TRBV7-2 and TRBJ2-7, reads GAGVSQSPSNKVTEKGKDVELRCDPISGHTALYWYRQSLGQGLEFLIYFQGNSAPDKSGLPSDRFSAERTGGSVSTLTIQRTQQEDSAVYLCASSRDSSGYEQYFGPGTRLTVT.

This clonotype was counted a single time. The CDR3 DNA sequence: TGCAGCGTTCTAGCGGGGGTCTACGAGCAGTACTTC. This translates into CSVLAGVYEQYF. The rearrangement links TRBV29-1 to TRBJ2-5; 10 bases are a match to TRBD2. The DNA matches TRBJ2-7 better at its end, which makes the J call doubtful. Germline V gene lookup returns CDR1 SQVTM and CDR2 ANQGSEA. There are 12 residues in the CDR3.

This rearrangement joins TRBV6-5 to TRBJ2-5, with a possible D match to TRBD1 (6 bases). The DNA end is more similar to TRBJ2-7, so the J call may be wrong. Germline V gene lookup returns CDR1 MNHEY and CDR2 SVGAGI. The CDR3 runs to 15 residues. CDR3 region: CASSYSSQGPYEQYF. The CDR3 region has the DNA TGTGCCAGCAGTTACTCGTCACAGGGACCCTACGAGCAGTACTTC.

The chain uses TRBV7-9 and TRBJ2-5, with 13 nucleotides matching TRBD2. The J call may be in error: the DNA end matches TRBJ2-7 better. Germline CDR1 reads SEHNR; CDR2 reads FQNEAQ (reference sequence). The CDR3 covers 16 residues. The CDR3 region has the DNA TGTGCCAGCAGCTTAGCTGTGGGACTAGCGGGGTACGAGCAGTACTTC. This encodes CASSLAVGLAGYEQYF.

The chain links TRBV5-1 to TRBJ2-3, with 9 bases aligning to TRBD2. J lost 8 bases, V lost 5 bases, and 9 bases had no gene match. CDR1 is SGHRS, CDR2 YFSETQ, per germline. The CDR3 is 14 residues long. CDR3 protein: CASRLAGPQGTQYF. CDR3 DNA sequence: TGCGCCAGCAGACTAGCGGGCCCCCAGGGTACGCAGTATTTT.